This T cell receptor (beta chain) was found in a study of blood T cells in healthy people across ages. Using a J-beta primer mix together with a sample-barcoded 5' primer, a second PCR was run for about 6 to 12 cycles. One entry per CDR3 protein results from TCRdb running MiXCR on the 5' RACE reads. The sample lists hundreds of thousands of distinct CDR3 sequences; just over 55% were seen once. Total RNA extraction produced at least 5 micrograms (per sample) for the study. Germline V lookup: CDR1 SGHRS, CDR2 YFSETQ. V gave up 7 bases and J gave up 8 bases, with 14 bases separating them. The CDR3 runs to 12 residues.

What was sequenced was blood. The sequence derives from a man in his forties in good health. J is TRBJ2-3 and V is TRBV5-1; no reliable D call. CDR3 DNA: TGCGCCAGCCTGTCGGAGCCGGGTACGCAGTATTTT. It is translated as CASLSEPGTQYF.